This TCR beta chain was retrieved from a study of OX40 agonist ivuxolimab in advanced cancers. Study context: About 42% of patients had received prior checkpoint inhibitor therapy. Three individuals attained partial responses, comprising one hepatocellular carcinoma case and two cutaneous melanoma cases.

The timepoints at which blood was sampled were baseline, cycle 4 day 1, and cycle 7 day 1. Method: immunoSEQ multiplex PCR; TCRdb's copy keeps in-frame clones and lacks some. Here the sample spans about 93,000 clones, approximately 94% being singletons. As concerns this clone: The antigen is unknown.

In germline, CDR1 is MNHEY, CDR2 SMNVEV (reference sequence). This CDR3 comprises 15 residues. V lost 2 bases, J lost 1 base, and 11 bases lay in between. The study's findings and limits: In the 0.1 to 3.0 mg/kg range, CD4+ and CD8+ blood T cells had expanded clonally by week 6.

The genes are TRBV27 and TRBJ2-5; D is possibly TRBD1 (5 bases). This TCR was recovered from an adult with an advanced solid tumor such as melanoma, head and neck, liver or kidney cancer. Source: CD4+ or CD8+ T cells sorted from blood, taken in a trial of the OX40 agonist ivuxolimab. CDR3 nucleotide sequence: TGTGCCAGCAGTTTAGGGCGGCAGGGCCAAGAGACCCAGTACTTC. Its protein is CASSLGRQGQETQYF.